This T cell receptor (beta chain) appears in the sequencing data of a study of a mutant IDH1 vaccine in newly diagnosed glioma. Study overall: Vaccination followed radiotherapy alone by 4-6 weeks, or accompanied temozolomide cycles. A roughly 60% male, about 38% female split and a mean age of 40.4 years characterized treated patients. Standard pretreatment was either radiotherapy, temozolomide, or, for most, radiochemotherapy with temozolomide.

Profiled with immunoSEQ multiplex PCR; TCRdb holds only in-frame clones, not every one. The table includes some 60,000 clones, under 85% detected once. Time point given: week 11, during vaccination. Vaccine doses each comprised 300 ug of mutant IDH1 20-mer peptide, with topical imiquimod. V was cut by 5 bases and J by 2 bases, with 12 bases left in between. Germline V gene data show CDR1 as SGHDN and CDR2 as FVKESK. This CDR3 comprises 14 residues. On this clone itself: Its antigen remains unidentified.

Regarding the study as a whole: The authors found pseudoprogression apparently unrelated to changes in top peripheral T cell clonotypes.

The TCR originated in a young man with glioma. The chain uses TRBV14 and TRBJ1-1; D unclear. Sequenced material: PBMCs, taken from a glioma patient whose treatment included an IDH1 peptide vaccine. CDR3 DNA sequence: TGTGCCAGCAGCATTTGGGCGGGCAACACTGAAGCTTTCTTT. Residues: CASSIWAGNTEAFF.